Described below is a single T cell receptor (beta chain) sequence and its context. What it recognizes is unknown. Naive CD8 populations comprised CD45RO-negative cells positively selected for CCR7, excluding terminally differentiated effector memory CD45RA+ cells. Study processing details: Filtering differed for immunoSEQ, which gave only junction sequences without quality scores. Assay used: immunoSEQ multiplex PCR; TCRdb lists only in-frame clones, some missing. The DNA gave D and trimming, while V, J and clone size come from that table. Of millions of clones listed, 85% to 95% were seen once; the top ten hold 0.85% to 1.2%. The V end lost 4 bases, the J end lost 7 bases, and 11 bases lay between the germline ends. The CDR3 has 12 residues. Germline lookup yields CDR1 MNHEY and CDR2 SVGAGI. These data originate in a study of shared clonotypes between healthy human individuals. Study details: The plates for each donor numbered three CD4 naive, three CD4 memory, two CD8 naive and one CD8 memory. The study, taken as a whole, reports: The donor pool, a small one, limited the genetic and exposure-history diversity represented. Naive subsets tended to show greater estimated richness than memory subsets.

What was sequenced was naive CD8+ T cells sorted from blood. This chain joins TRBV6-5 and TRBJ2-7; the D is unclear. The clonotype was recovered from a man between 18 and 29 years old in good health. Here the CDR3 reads CASSSSLREQYF. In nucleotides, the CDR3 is TGTGCCAGCAGTTCCTCCCTGAGGGAGCAGTACTTC.